These T cell receptor beta chains were read from a single sample in a study of cytomegalovirus exposure and HLA in healthy donors. Assay: immunoSEQ multiplex PCR; the TCRdb copy retains only in-frame clones and omits some. The sample lists about 110,000 clones, approximately 85% occurring once. The sequenced material came from PBMCs. The source of these receptors is a woman aged 18-30 years in good health and CMV-seronegative. CDR3s include the opening cysteine and the closing phenylalanine or tryptophan. The order of the fields is J gene, V gene, clone size, D gene, CDR3 DNA, CDR3 protein. D genes are given only for firm matches. Clone size, where shown, is once, few, many, or a class for clones that have expanded.

TRBJ1-5	TRBV7-6	NA	NA	TGTGCCAGCAGCTTAGGTGCAGGTCTCAATCAGCCCCAGCATTTT	CASSLGAGLNQPQHF
TRBJ1-5	TRBV5-1	NA	TRBD1	TGCGCCAGCAGCTTGTCAGGGGGCGGTCAGCCCCAGCATTTT	CASSLSGGGQPQHF
TRBJ1-4	TRBV5-5	NA	TRBD1	TGTGCCAGCAGCTTGGGGTACCGGACAGGGGACGAAAAACTGTTTTTT	CASSLGYRTGDEKLFF
TRBJ2-5	TRBV2	NA	NA	TGTGCCAGCAGTGAAAGAGGAGCGGAGACCCAGTACTTC	CASSERGAETQYF
TRBJ1-5	TRBV27	NA	NA	TGTGCCAGCAGTTTAAAGGACAGCCCGGATCAGCCCCAGCATTTT	CASSLKDSPDQPQHF
TRBJ2-2	TRBV30	NA	NA	TGTGCCTGGAGTGTACAGGTCACCGGGGAGCTGTTTTTT	CAWSVQVTGELFF
TRBJ2-3	TRBV6-6	NA	NA	TGTGCCAGCAGTATGGGGGCAGGCACAGATACGCAGTATTTT	CASSMGAGTDTQYF
TRBJ2-3	TRBV6-4	NA	NA	TGTGCCAGCAGTGAGAAAGACAGTAAAGATACGCAGTATTTT	CASSEKDSKDTQYF
TRBJ2-1	TRBV5-1	NA	TRBD2	TGCGCCAGCAGCTTGCGGCGGGGGAGCTCCTACAATGAGCAGTTCTTC	CASSLRRGSSYNEQFF
TRBJ2-1	TRBV5-1	NA	TRBD2	TGCGCCAGCAGATCTAGCTATCGACTAGCGGGGGACCCGGGATACAATGAGCAGTTCTTC	CASRSSYRLAGDPGYNEQFF
TRBJ1-3	TRBV9	NA	TRBD1	TGTGCCAGCAGCGCAACAGGGGCTGGAAACACCATATATTTT	CASSATGAGNTIYF
TRBJ2-7	TRBV5-1	NA	TRBD1	TGCGCCAGCAGCTTAGGGACAGGGACCCACGAGCAGTACTTC	CASSLGTGTHEQYF
TRBJ1-2	TRBV5-1	few	NA	TGCGCGATCGGGGTCATGCATGGCTACACCTTC	CAIGVMHGYTF
TRBJ2-7	TRBV29-1	NA	TRBD2	TGCAGCCCGGGAGGGGCTACCTACGAGCAGTACTTC	CSPGGATYEQYF
TRBJ2-3	TRBV11-2	NA	NA	TGTGCCAGCAGCTTAGATGATCAGCGGATGAGCACAGATACGCAGTATTTT	CASSLDDQRMSTDTQYF
TRBJ2-5	TRBV6-5	NA	NA	TGTGCCAGCATCCGAGGGGAGACCCAGTACTTC	CASIRGETQYF
TRBJ2-7	TRBV27	NA	TRBD1	TGTGCCAGCAGTCTTACAGGGGGCGCGTCCTACGAGCAGTACTTC	CASSLTGGASYEQYF
TRBJ2-1	TRBV4-1	NA	TRBD2	TGCGCCAGCAGCCAACTAACTCCCGGGACTAATAAACTCTACAATGAGCAGTTCTTC	CASSQLTPGTNKLYNEQFF
TRBJ2-1	TRBV18	NA	TRBD1	TGTGCCAGCTCGCCCATCGGAGGACAGGGTACGAATGAGCAGTTCTTC	CASSPIGGQGTNEQFF
TRBJ1-2	TRBV7-2	NA	TRBD1	TGTGCCAGCAGCTTAGTTGGGGTTCGCCAGGGGGCTAGCTACACCTTC	CASSLVGVRQGASYTF
TRBJ2-1	TRBV4-1	NA	TRBD2	TGCGCCAGCAGCCAAACCGGGGGGACTAGCGGGGCCTCGAAGAATGAGCAGTTCTTC	CASSQTGGTSGASKNEQFF
TRBJ1-2	TRBV27	NA	NA	TGTGCCAGCAGCGCGGGGGCGGGGGGCTACACCTTC	CASSAGAGGYTF
TRBJ2-1	TRBV2	NA	NA	TGTGCCAGCAGTGAAAGCCAGGGAAACAATGAGCAGTTCTTC	CASSESQGNNEQFF
TRBJ1-6	TRBV11-2	NA	TRBD1	TGTGCCAGCAGCCTTGGACAGGGTGTTGAAAGGGCCTATAATTCACCCCTCCACTTT	CASSLGQGVERAYNSPLHF
TRBJ1-3	TRBV5-4	NA	TRBD1	TGTGCCAGCAGTTACGGACAGGGGCTCGGGGGAAACACCATATATTTT	CASSYGQGLGGNTIYF
TRBJ1-5	TRBV28	once	NA	TGTGCCAGCAGTGCCCGGCGGGGGGATCAGCCCCAGCATTTT	CASSARRGDQPQHF
TRBJ1-6	TRBV4-1	NA	NA	TGCGCCAGCAGCCAAGACTCCCCCAGGGTGAATAATTCACCCCTCCACTTT	CASSQDSPRVNNSPLHF
TRBJ2-2	TRBV25-1	NA	NA	TGTGCCAGCAGTCCTACCACCCGGGAGCTGTTTTTT	CASSPTTRELFF
TRBJ1-5	TRBV6-7	NA	NA	TGTGCCAGCAGTTACAACGGGGATAGCAATCAGCCCCAGCATTTT	CASSYNGDSNQPQHF
TRBJ2-1	TRBV18	NA	NA	TGTGCCAGCTCACTACTTTACGGCGGCTACAATGAGCAGTTCTTC	CASSLLYGGYNEQFF
TRBJ1-1	TRBV7-9	NA	NA	TGTGCCAGCAGCTTATACCCGGCAGAGGCTGAAGCTTTCTTT	CASSLYPAEAEAFF
TRBJ1-1	TRBV15	NA	NA	TGTGCCACCAGCAGGGGAGGGACTGGGATAGAAGACACTGAAGCTTTCTTT	CATSRGGTGIEDTEAFF
TRBJ2-3	TRBV30	NA	TRBD1	TGTGCCTGGACCAGACAGGGGGTGGGCACAGATACGCAGTATTTT	CAWTRQGVGTDTQYF
TRBJ2-7	TRBV7-8	NA	NA	TGTGCCAGCAGCCCTCGGACTTCCTACGAGCAGTACTTC	CASSPRTSYEQYF
TRBJ2-3	TRBV9	NA	TRBD2	TGTGCCAGCAGCGTAGGAGCGGGGGGCACAGATACGCAGTATTTT	CASSVGAGGTDTQYF
TRBJ1-1	TRBV30	NA	TRBD1	TGTGCCTGGGGGACAGCGAACACTGAAGCTTTCTTT	CAWGTANTEAFF
TRBJ2-1	TRBV28	NA	NA	TGTGCCAGCAGCTTGGGGGGGGCACGCGGGCGCCCAAACAATGAGCAGTTCTTC	CASSLGGARGRPNNEQFF
TRBJ2-2	TRBV27	NA	TRBD2	TGTGCCAGCAGCTGGACTAGCGGGGCCGCCGGGGAGCTGTTTTTT	CASSWTSGAAGELFF
TRBJ1-6	TRBV5-1	NA	NA	TGCGCCAGCAGCTTGGCTGGGACAACTAATTCACCCCTCCACTTT	CASSLAGTTNSPLHF
TRBJ2-5	TRBV6-5	NA	NA	TGTGCCAGCGGAGAAAAGACCCAGTACTTC	CASGEKTQYF
TRBJ2-7	TRBV5-6	NA	NA	TGTGCCAGCAGCTTGGGTCAGGTATTATCCGAGCAGTACTTC	CASSLGQVLSEQYF
TRBJ2-1	TRBV9	NA	NA	TGTGCCAGCAGCACCCCGTACGGGAATGAGCAGTTCTTC	CASSTPYGNEQFF
TRBJ2-1	TRBV5-1	NA	TRBD2	TGCGCCAGCAGCGAAGCGGGGGGTAACAATGAGCAGTTCTTC	CASSEAGGNNEQFF
TRBJ1-2	TRBV19	NA	TRBD1	TGTGCCAGTAGTATCGGACAGGGCTATGGCTACACCTTC	CASSIGQGYGYTF
TRBJ2-1	TRBV6-5	NA	NA	TGTGCCAGCAGTTACCGCGGGGAGGCGCCTGACAATGAGCAGTTCTTC	CASSYRGEAPDNEQFF
TRBJ2-7	TRBV5-6	NA	TRBD1	TGTGCCAGCGGACCACAGGGGTACTCCTACGAGCAGTACTTC	CASGPQGYSYEQYF
TRBJ2-4	TRBV30	NA	TRBD1	TGTGCCTGGAGCGGACAGGGGGCAAACATTCAGTACTTC	CAWSGQGANIQYF
TRBJ2-7	TRBV13	NA	NA	TGTGCCAGCAGCTTAGTTCTGAGCTCCTACGAGCAGTACTTC	CASSLVLSSYEQYF
TRBJ2-5	TRBV7-9	few	NA	TGTGCCAGCAGCGCCTCGGGAGCGGAGACCCAGTACTTC	CASSASGAETQYF
TRBJ2-7	TRBV4-1	NA	TRBD1	TGCGCCAGCAGCCGAGTGACAGGGGGCAACTCCTACGAGCAGTACTTC	CASSRVTGGNSYEQYF
TRBJ1-1	TRBV5-1	NA	NA	TGCGCCAGCAGAACCCAATGGGGGGGGAACACTGAAGCTTTCTTT	CASRTQWGGNTEAFF
TRBJ2-7	TRBV6-5	NA	NA	TGTGCCAGCAGTTACTCGGGGCTGAAAACCTACTACGAGCAGTACTTC	CASSYSGLKTYYEQYF
TRBJ2-2	TRBV7-9	NA	TRBD2	TGTGCCAGCCTCTACGCGGGGGGGACCGGGGAGCTGTTTTTT	CASLYAGGTGELFF